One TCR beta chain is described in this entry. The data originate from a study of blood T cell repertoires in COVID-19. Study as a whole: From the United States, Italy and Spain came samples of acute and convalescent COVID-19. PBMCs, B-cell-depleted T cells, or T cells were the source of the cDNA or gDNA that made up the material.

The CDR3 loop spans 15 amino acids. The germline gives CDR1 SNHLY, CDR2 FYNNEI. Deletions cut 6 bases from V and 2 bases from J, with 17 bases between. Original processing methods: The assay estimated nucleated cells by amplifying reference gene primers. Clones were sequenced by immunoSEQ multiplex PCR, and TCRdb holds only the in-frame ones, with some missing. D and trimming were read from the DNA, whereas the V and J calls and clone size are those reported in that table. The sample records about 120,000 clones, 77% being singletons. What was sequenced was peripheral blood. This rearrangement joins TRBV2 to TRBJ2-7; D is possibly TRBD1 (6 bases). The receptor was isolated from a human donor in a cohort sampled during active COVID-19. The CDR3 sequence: CASRDHRTATYEQYF. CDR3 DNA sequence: TGTGCCAGCAGGGACCACCGGACAGCCACCTACGAGCAGTACTTC. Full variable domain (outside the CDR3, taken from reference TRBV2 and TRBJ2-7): EPEVTQTPSHQVTQMGQEVILRCVPISNHLYFYWYRQILGQKVEFLVSFYNNEISEKSEIFDDQFSVERPDGSNFTLKIRSTKLEDSAMYFCASRDHRTATYEQYFGPGTRLTVT.